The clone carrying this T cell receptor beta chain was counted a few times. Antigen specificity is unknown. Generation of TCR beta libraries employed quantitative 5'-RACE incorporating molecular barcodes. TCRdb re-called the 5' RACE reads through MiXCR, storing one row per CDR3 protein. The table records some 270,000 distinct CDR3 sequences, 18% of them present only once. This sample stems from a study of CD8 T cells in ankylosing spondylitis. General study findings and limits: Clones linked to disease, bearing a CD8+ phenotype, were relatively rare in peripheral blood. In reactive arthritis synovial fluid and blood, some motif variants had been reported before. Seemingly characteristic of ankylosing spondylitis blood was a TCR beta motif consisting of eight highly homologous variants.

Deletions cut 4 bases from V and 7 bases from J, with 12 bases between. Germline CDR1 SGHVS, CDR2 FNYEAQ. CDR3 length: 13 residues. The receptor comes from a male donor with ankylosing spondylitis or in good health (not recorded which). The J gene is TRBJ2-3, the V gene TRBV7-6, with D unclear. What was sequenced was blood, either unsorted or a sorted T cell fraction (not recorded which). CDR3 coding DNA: TGTGCCAGCAGCTCTACCCCCATAAATACGCAGTATTTT. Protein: CASSSTPINTQYF.